The sample holds many counts of the clone carrying this T cell receptor (beta chain). As yet, its antigen is unknown. This sample stems from a study of T cells in Graves' hyperthyroidism and ophthalmopathy. Study outcomes and limitations: Blood also showed most of the thyroid clonotypes that were expanded above 0.001. A model of 13 V-J features distinguished ophthalmopathy from stable hyperthyroidism.

It was RNA transcripts that yielded the amplified TCR beta CDR3 regions. Carried out on the TCR CDR3, a first-round RT-PCR used the HTBI primer set. TCRdb called the multiplex PCR reads again in MiXCR, with one record for every CDR3 protein. This table holds under 350,000 distinct CDR3 sequences, approximately 13% found once. The definition of stable Graves' hyperthyroidism was no ophthalmopathy progression within 18 months. CDR3 size: 16 residues. V shed 6 bases, J shed 4 bases, and the junction held 10 bases outside the gene matches. CDR1 is MNHEY and CDR2 is SMNVEV in the germline V gene (reference sequence).

The sample consisted of blood. The gene calls are TRBV27 and TRBJ2-3; TRBD1 aligns across 10 bases. The clonotype comes from a woman aged 40 to 55 with Graves' hyperthyroidism. CDR3 DNA sequence: TGTGCCAGCAGATTTAGACAGGGGGCAGAAGCAGATACGCAGTATTTT. It yields the protein CASRFRQGAEADTQYF.